A single sample gave rise to the 19 T cell receptor beta chains below, sequenced in a study of neurological immune-mediated disorders. TCRdb re-analysed the 5' RACE reads in MiXCR, keeping a single row per CDR3 protein. Of roughly 60,000 distinct CDR3 sequences listed, approximately 10% are singletons. The sequencing input was PBMCs. The receptors shown here come from a man in his sixties in good health.

The table lists this clonotype with many counts. V gene TRBV12-3 or TRBV12-4 combines with J gene TRBJ1-6; D is ambiguous. V was clipped by 6 bases and J by 14 bases, with 11 bases between them. This CDR3 has 11 amino acids. Here the CDR3 reads CASRGINSLHF. CDR3 DNA: TGTGCCAGCAGGGGTATAAATTCCCTCCACTTT.

The sample holds a few counts of this clonotype. A much larger clone differs by one base, so this may be a read error. The chain has TRBV25-1 and TRBJ2-1; 7 nucleotides line up with TRBD2. Unmatched junction bases numbered 10, after V lost 10 bases and J lost 4 bases. CDR1 is MGHDK, CDR2 SYGVNS, per germline. This CDR3 is built from 14 residues. CDR3 residues: CANMGWGGYNEQFF. The CDR3 coding sequence is TGTGCCAACATGGGTTGGGGGGGGTACAATGAGCAGTTCTTC.

With respect to this clonotype: A much larger clonotype is one base distant, so this may be a read error. The chain is built from TRBV5-5 and TRBJ2-6, with D uncertain. Germline CDR1 is SGHKS and CDR2 is YYEKEE (reference sequence). With 0 bases removed from V and 0 bases from J, the gap between germline ends came to 10 bases. The CDR3 is 17 residues long. CDR3 protein: CASSLGQSTSGANVLTF. The CDR3 DNA reads TGTGCCAGCAGCTTGGGGCAGTCAACCTCTGGGGCCAACGTCCTGACTTTC.

Concerning this clonotype: This may arise from a read error, as a much more abundant clone is one base away. CDR3 region: CASQLSTGRPPRLFF. The CDR3, as DNA: TGTGCCTCACAACTCTCTACAGGGCGCCCCCCCAGGCTGTTTTTT. V and J are TRBV28 and TRBJ2-2; a possible D gene is TRBD1 (6 bases). The CDR3 is 15 residues long. Per germline, CDR1 MDHEN and CDR2 SYDVKM. Trimming removed 11 bases from V and 13 bases from J, with 29 bases in between. The full variable domain, in which reference TRBV28 and TRBJ2-2 provide the parts outside the CDR3, is DVKVTQSSRYLVKRTGEKVFLECVQDMDHENMFWYRQDPGLGLRLIYFSYDVKMKEKGDIPEGYSVSREKKERFSLILESASTNQTSMYLCASQLSTGRPPRLFFGEGSRLTVL.

Many counts were recorded for this clonotype. This rearrangement joins TRBV20-1 to TRBJ1-5; TRBD1 matches 7 bases. The CDR3 contains 15 residues. Germline-derived CDR1 and CDR2 are DFQATT and SNEGSKA (reference sequence). V was clipped by 5 bases and J by 2 bases; unmatched bases: 9. In nucleotides, the CDR3 is TGCAGTGCTCTCCGGGGTGGACAGGGCAATCAGCCCCAGCATTTT. It codes for CSALRGGQGNQPQHF.

This clonotype occurred many times. The gene calls are TRBV20-1 and TRBJ1-4; TRBD1 agrees at 7 bases. V was clipped by 6 bases and J by 3 bases; unmatched bases: 13. Germline values: CDR1 DFQATT, CDR2 SNEGSKA (reference sequence). CDR3 length: 16 amino acids. The CDR3: CSARPPGGQPNEKLFF. CDR3 nucleotides: TGCAGTGCCCGACCCCCCGGGGGACAGCCTAATGAAAAACTGTTTTTT.

This clonotype was counted many times. The chain has TRBV5-1 and TRBJ2-1; no definite D call. Per the germline V gene, CDR1 is SGHRS and CDR2 is YFSETQ. V was shortened by 0 bases and J by 2 bases, with 6 bases between the two germline ends. This CDR3 has 14 residues. The CDR3 nucleotides are TGCGCCAGCAGCTTGGCAACAGCCTACAATGAGCAGTTCTTC. It translates to CASSLATAYNEQFF.

At least ten counts were recorded for this clonotype. The J gene is TRBJ1-4, the V gene TRBV5-1; D gene unclear. Germline V gene lookup returns CDR1 SGHRS and CDR2 YFSETQ. Trimming left V 0 bases short and J 8 bases short, with 11 bases between. This CDR3 is built from 14 residues. The CDR3 DNA sequence: TGCGCCAGCAGCTTGGACTCAGTGGAGGAAAAACTGTTTTTT. Encoded protein: CASSLDSVEEKLFF.

This clonotype was seen many times. J is TRBJ2-7 and V is TRBV7-2; D remains ambiguous. Germline V lookup: CDR1 SGHTA, CDR2 FQGNSA. V was pared by 5 bases and J by 2 bases, with 7 bases between. The CDR3 is made up of 12 amino acids. The CDR3 DNA reads TGTGCCAGCAGCCCGCGCCCCTACGAGCAGTACTTC. It encodes CASSPRPYEQYF.

This clonotype has a count of ten or more. The rearrangement joins TRBV5-5 to TRBJ1-5, with 11 bases fitting TRBD1. The CDR3 sequence is 15 residues long. Germline V gene data show CDR1 as SGHKS and CDR2 as YYEKEE (reference sequence). With 1 base clipped from V and 7 bases from J, the junction kept 4 bases outside the gene matches. The chain's CDR3 is CASSLWTGGGQPQHF. The DNA of the CDR3 is TGTGCCAGCAGCTTGTGGACAGGGGGCGGCCAGCCCCAGCATTTT. Using reference TRBV5-5 and TRBJ1-5 for the parts outside the CDR3, the full variable domain is DAGVTQSPTHLIKTRGQQVTLRCSPISGHKSVSWYQQVLGQGPQFIFQYYEKEERGRGNFPDRFSARQFPNYSSELNVNALLLGDSALYLCASSLWTGGGQPQHFGDGTRLSIL.

The chain is built from TRBV7-2 and TRBJ1-6; TRBD1 matches 7 bases. V was clipped by 3 bases and J by 9 bases; unmatched bases: 11. Germline CDR1 and CDR2: SGHTA and FQGNSA. The CDR3 loop spans 16 amino acids. CDR3 in amino acids: CASSLGQSLFRSPLHF. CDR3 nucleotides: TGTGCCAGCAGCTTGGGACAGTCTCTTTTTCGTTCACCCCTCCACTTT. The full variable domain, completed using reference TRBV7-2 and TRBJ1-6, is GAGVSQSPSNKVTEKGKDVELRCDPISGHTALYWYRQSLGQGLEFLIYFQGNSAPDKSGLPSDRFSAERTGGSVSTLTIQRTQQEDSAVYLCASSLGQSLFRSPLHFGNGTRLTVT.

This clonotype was counted at least ten times. J is TRBJ2-2 and V is TRBV4-2; possibly TRBD2 for D (6 bases). CDR3 length equals 15 residues. Germline lookup yields CDR1 LGHNA and CDR2 YNFKEQ. Trimming removed 3 bases from V and 5 bases from J, with 13 bases in between. The chain's CDR3 is CASSQPGLSTGELFF. The CDR3 nucleotides read TGTGCCAGCAGCCAGCCGGGACTGTCGACCGGGGAGCTGTTTTTT.

This clonotype was recorded at least ten times. V gene TRBV7-6 combines with J gene TRBJ1-1; perhaps TRBD1 as D (5 bases). CDR1 SGHVS and CDR2 FNYEAQ come from the germline V gene. This CDR3 has 13 residues. V was cut by 5 bases and J by 4 bases, with 11 bases left in between. In nucleotides, the CDR3 is TGTGCCAGCAGCCGGGACGGGACCACTGAAGCTTTCTTT. It codes for CASSRDGTTEAFF.

This clonotype showed up many times. This sequence joins TRBV10-3 and TRBJ1-2; 7 bases line up with TRBD1. This CDR3 is built from 15 residues. J lost 5 bases, V lost 7 bases, and 13 bases had no gene match. CDR1 and CDR2 (germline): ENHRY, SYGVKD. The CDR3 region has the DNA TGTGCCATCAATTCCGGGACAGCCGATCCTTATGGCTACACCTTC. This translates into CAINSGTADPYGYTF.

This clonotype has a handful of counts. The V and J genes are TRBV20-1 and TRBJ2-7; D uncertain. V was pared by 8 bases and J by 3 bases, with 23 bases between. The CDR3 runs 15 residues. Germline CDR1 DFQATT, CDR2 SNEGSKA (reference sequence). CDR3 coding DNA: TGCAGTTCTTCCCGACCTTCCGGATGGGGCTACGAGCAGTACTTC. Its translation: CSSSRPSGWGYEQYF.

There are many counts of this clonotype. V gene TRBV5-5 combines with J gene TRBJ1-6; 9 bases align to TRBD1. V was pared by 0 bases and J by 9 bases, with 10 bases of the junction left unmatched. Germline V gene sequence: CDR1 SGHKS, CDR2 YYEKEE (reference sequence). CDR3 length equals 17 residues. For the CDR3, the DNA is TGTGCCAGCAGCTTGGATACCGGGACAGGGTCTCGTTCACCCCTCCACTTT. As protein: CASSLDTGTGSRSPLHF.

Regarding this clonotype: A read error is possible here, since a much larger clone lies one base away. Since the CDR3 does not end with the conserved phenylalanine or tryptophan, this likely comes from a read error. The chain is built from TRBV5-1 and TRBJ2-3; the D gene is possibly TRBD2 (7 bases). The V and J ends lost 0 bases and 6 bases respectively, with 14 bases between them. There are 15 residues in the CDR3. CDR1 is SGHRS, CDR2 YFSETQ, per germline. CDR3 sequence: CASSLAPGGPDTQYL. For the CDR3, the DNA is TGCGCCAGCAGCTTGGCCCCCGGGGGGCCCGATACGCAGTATTTG.

This clonotype showed up many times. The chain is built from TRBV7-2 and TRBJ2-5, with TRBD2 identical over 9 bases. Germline-derived CDR1 and CDR2 are SGHTA and FQGNSA. J gave up 1 base and V 4 bases, and 7 bases lay outside the gene matches. The CDR3 is 16 amino acids. This CDR3 is CASSSGSTSGQETQYF. The CDR3 DNA is TGTGCCAGCAGCTCCGGATCGACTAGCGGCCAAGAGACCCAGTACTTC.

The sample holds many counts of this clonotype. The chain combines TRBV20-1 with TRBJ1-6; TRBD1 matches at 10 bases. Germline V gene sequence: CDR1 DFQATT, CDR2 SNEGSKA (reference sequence). Germline trimming cut 4 bases from V and 8 bases from J; bases unmatched to any gene: 2. CDR3 length equals 13 residues. DNA of the CDR3: TGCAGTGCTATTGGACAGGGGGATTCACCCCTCCACTTT. Amino acids: CSAIGQGDSPLHF.